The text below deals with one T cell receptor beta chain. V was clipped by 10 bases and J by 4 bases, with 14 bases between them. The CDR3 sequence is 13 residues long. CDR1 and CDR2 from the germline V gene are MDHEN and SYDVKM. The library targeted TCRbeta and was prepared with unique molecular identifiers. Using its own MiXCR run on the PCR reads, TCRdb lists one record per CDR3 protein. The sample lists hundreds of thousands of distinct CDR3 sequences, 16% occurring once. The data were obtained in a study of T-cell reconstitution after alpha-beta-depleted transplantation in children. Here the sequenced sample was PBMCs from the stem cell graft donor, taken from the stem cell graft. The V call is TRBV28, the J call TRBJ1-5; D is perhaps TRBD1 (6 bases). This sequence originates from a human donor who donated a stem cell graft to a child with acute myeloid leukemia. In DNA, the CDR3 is TGTGCCACCACAGGGCGGGAGAATCAGCCCCAGCATTTT. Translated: CATTGRENQPQHF.